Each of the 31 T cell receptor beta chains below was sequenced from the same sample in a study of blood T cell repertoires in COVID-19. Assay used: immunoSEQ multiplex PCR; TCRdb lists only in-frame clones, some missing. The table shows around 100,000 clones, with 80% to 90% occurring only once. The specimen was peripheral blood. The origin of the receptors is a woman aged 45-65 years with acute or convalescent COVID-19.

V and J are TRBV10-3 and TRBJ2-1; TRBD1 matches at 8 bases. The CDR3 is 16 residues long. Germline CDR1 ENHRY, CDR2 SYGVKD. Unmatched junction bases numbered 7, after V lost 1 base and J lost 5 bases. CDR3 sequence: CAISELKGTGNNEQFF. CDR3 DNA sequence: TGTGCCATCAGTGAGTTGAAGGGGACAGGCAACAATGAGCAGTTCTTC.

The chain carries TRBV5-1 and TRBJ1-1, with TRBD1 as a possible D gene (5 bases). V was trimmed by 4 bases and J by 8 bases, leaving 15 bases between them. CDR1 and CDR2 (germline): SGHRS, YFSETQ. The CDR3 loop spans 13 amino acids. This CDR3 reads CASSPDKFWEAFF. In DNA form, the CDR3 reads TGCGCCAGCAGCCCGGACAAGTTCTGGGAAGCTTTCTTT.

The CDR3 region has the DNA TGTGCCAGCAGCCTTAACACCGGGGAGCTGTTTTTT. Amino acid sequence: CASSLNTGELFF. The chain links TRBV7-6 to TRBJ2-2; D gene unclear. The germline V gene has CDR1 SGHVS and CDR2 FNYEAQ. CDR3 size: 12 residues. V lost 5 bases and J 2 bases, leaving 3 bases between the germline ends. Filled out from reference TRBV7-6 and TRBJ2-2, the complete variable domain reads GAGVSQSPRYKVTKRGQDVALRCDPISGHVSLYWYRQALGQGPEFLTYFNYEAQQDKSGLPNDRFSAERPEGSISTLTIQRTEQRDSAMYRCASSLNTGELFFGEGSRLTVL.

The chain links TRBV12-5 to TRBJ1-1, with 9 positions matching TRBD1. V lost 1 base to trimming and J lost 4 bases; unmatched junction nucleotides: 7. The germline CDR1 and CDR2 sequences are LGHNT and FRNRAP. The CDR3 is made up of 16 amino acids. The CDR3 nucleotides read TGTGCTAGTGGTTTGGACCGGACAGGGGAAGTCACTGAAGCTTTCTTT. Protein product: CASGLDRTGEVTEAFF.

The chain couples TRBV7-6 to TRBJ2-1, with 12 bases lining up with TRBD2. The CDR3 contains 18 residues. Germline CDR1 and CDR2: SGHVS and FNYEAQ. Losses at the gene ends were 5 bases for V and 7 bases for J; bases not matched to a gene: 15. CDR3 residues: CASSPRGWASGRENEQFF. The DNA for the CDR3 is TGTGCCAGCAGCCCCAGAGGTTGGGCTAGCGGGAGGGAAAATGAGCAGTTCTTC. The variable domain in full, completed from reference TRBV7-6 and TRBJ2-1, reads GAGVSQSPRYKVTKRGQDVALRCDPISGHVSLYWYRQALGQGPEFLTYFNYEAQQDKSGLPNDRFSAERPEGSISTLTIQRTEQRDSAMYRCASSPRGWASGRENEQFFGPGTRLTVL.

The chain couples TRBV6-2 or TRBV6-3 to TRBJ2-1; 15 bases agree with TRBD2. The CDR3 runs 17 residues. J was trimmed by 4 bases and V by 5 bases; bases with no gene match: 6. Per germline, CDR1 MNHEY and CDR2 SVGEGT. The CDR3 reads CASSRTSGRAMYNEQFF. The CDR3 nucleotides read TGTGCCAGCAGTCGGACTAGCGGGAGGGCCATGTACAATGAGCAGTTCTTC.

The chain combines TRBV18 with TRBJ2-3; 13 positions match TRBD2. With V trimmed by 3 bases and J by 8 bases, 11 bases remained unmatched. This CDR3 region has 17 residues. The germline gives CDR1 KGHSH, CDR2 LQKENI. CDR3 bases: TGTGCCAGCTCACCCGGACTAGCGGGAGTGGCCCCCGGTACGCAGTATTTT. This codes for CASSPGLAGVAPGTQYF.

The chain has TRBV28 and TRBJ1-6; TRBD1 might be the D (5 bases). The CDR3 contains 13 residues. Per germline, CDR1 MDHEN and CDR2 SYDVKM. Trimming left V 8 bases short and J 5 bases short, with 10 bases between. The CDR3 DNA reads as TGTGCCAGCGGCGGGACCAATAATTCACCCCTCCACTTT. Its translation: CASGGTNNSPLHF.

The CDR3 loop reads CASSQGRGGFNEQFF. DNA of the CDR3: TGTGCCAGCAGCCAAGGACGGGGGGGCTTCAATGAGCAGTTCTTC. The chain combines TRBV11-2 with TRBJ2-1; 8 bases fit TRBD2. Germline loops: CDR1 SGHAT, CDR2 FQNNGV. The trim removed 5 bases at V and 6 bases at J, leaving 9 bases unmatched. The CDR3 has 15 amino acids.

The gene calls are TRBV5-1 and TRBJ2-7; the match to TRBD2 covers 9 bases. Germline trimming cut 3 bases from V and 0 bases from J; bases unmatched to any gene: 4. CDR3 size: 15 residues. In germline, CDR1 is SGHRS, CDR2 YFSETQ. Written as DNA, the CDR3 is TGCGCCAGCAGCTCCCAAGCGGGGGGCTCCTACGAGCAGTACTTC. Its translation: CASSSQAGGSYEQYF.

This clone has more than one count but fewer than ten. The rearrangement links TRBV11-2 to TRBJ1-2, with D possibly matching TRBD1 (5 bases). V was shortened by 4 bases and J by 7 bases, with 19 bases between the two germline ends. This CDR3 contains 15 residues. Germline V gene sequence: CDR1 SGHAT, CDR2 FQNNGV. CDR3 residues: CASSSPLWGSFGYTF. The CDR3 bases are TGTGCCAGCAGCTCCCCTTTATGGGGCTCCTTTGGCTACACCTTC.

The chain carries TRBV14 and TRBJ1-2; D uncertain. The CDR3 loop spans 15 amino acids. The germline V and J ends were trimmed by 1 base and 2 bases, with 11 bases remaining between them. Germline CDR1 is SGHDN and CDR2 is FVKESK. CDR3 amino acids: CASSQGTRQNYGYTF. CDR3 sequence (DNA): TGTGCCAGCAGCCAAGGTACCAGGCAGAACTATGGCTACACCTTC.

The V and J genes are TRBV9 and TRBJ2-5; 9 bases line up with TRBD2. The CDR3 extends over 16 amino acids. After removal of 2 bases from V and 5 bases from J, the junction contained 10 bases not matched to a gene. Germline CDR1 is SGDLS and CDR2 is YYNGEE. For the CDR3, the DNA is TGTGCCAGCAGCGTTCATGGAGCGGGAGGAGGGGAGACCCAGTACTTC. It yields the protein CASSVHGAGGGETQYF.

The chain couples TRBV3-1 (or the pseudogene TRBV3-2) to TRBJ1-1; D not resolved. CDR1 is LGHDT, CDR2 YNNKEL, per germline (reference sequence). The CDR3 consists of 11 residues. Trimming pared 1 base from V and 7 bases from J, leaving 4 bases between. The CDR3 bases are TGTGCCAGCAGCCAAGTTAATGAAGCTTTCTTT. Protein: CASSQVNEAFF.

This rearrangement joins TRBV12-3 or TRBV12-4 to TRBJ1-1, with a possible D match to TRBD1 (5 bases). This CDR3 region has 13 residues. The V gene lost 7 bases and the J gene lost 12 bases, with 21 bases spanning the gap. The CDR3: CASTIGQGGDSFF. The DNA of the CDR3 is TGTGCCAGCACCATAGGGCAGGGAGGGGATTCTTTCTTT.

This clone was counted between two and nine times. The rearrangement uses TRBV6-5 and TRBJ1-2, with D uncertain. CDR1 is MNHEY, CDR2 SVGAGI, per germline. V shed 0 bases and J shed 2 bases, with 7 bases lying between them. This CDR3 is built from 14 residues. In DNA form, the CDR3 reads TGTGCCAGCAGTTACTCGACATACAACTATGGCTACACCTTC. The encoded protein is CASSYSTYNYGYTF.

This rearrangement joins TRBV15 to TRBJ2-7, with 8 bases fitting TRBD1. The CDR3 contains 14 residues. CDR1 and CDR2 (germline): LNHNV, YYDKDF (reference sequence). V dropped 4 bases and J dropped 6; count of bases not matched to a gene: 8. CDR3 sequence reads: CATSTPQGAGEQYF. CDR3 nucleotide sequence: TGTGCCACCAGCACCCCGCAGGGGGCTGGCGAGCAGTACTTC.

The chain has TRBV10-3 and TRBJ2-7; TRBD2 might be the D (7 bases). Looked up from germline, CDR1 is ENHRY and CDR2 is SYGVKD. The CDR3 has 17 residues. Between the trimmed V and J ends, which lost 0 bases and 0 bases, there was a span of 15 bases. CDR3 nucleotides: TGTGCCATCAGTGAGTCGACGGGGGGCAGATTCTCCTACGAGCAGTACTTC. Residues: CAISESTGGRFSYEQYF.

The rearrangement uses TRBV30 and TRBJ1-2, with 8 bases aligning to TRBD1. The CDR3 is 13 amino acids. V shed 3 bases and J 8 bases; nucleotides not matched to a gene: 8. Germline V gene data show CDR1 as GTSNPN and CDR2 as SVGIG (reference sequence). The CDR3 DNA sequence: TGTGCCTGGAGAGGGACAGGTCTCTGGGGCTACACCTTC. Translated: CAWRGTGLWGYTF.

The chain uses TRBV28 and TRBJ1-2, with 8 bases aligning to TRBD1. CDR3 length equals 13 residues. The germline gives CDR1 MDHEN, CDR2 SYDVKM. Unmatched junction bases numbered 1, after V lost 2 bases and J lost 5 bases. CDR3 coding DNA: TGTGCCAGCAGTTTAACAGGGGGGTATGGCTACACCTTC. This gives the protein CASSLTGGYGYTF.

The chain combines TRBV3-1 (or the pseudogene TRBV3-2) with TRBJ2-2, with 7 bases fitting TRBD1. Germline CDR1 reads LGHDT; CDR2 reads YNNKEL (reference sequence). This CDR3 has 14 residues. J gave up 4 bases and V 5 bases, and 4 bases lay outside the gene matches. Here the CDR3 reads CASSVGQVTGELFF. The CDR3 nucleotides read TGTGCCAGCAGCGTCGGACAGGTCACCGGGGAGCTGTTTTTT.

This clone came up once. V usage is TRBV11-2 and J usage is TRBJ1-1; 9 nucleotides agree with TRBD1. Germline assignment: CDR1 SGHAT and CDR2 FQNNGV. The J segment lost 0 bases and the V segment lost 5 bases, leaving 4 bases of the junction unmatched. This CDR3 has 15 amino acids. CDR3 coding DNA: TGTGCCAGCAGCCTGGGACAGGGACTGAACACTGAAGCTTTCTTT. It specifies CASSLGQGLNTEAFF.

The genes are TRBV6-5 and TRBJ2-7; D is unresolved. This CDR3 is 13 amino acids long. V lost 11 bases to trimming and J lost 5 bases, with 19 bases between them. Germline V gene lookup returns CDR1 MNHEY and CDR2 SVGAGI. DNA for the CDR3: TGTGCCGCTTCTGGGCAGTCTCGGAACGAGCAGTACTTC. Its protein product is CAASGQSRNEQYF.

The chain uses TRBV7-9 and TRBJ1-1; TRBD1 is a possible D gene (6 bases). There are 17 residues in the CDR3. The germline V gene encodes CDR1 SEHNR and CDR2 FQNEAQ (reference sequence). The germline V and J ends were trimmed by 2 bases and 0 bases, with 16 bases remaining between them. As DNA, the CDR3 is TGTGCCAGCAGCTTAATAGGGGGTCCCGAGATGAACACTGAAGCTTTCTTT. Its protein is CASSLIGGPEMNTEAFF.

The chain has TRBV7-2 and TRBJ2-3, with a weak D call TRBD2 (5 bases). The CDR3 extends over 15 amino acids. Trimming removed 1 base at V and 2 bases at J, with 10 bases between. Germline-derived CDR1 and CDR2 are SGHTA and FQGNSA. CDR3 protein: CASSLGGLPTDTQYF. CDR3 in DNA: TGTGCCAGCAGCTTAGGAGGGCTTCCCACAGATACGCAGTATTTT.

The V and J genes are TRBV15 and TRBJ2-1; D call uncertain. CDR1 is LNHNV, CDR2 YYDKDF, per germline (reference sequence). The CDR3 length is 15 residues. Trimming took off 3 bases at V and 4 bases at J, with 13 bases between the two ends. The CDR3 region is CATSSLRQAYNEQFF. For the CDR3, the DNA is TGTGCCACCAGCAGTCTTAGGCAGGCATACAATGAGCAGTTCTTC.

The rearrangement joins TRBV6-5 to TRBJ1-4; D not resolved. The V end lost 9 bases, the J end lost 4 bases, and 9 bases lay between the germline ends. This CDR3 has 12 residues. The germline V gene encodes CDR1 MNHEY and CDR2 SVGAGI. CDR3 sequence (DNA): TGTGCCAGTGCCGGGAGTAATGAAAAACTGTTTTTT. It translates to CASAGSNEKLFF.

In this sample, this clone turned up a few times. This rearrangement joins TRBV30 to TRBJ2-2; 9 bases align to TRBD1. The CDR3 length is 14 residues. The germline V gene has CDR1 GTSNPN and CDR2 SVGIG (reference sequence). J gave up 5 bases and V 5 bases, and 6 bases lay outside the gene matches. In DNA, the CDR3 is TGTGCCTGGGCCGCGACAGGGGGGACCGGGGAGCTGTTTTTT. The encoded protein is CAWAATGGTGELFF.

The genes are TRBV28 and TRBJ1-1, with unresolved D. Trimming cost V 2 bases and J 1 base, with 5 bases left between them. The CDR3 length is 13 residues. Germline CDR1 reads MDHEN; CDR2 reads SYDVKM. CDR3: CASSLNWNTEAFF. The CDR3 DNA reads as TGTGCCAGCAGTTTAAACTGGAACACTGAAGCTTTCTTT.

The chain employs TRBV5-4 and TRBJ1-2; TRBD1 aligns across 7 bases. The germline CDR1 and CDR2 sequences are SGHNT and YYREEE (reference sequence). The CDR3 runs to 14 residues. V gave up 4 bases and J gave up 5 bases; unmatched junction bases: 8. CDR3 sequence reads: CASSRAGTAYGYTF. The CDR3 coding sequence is TGTGCCAGCAGCCGCGCCGGGACAGCATATGGCTACACCTTC.

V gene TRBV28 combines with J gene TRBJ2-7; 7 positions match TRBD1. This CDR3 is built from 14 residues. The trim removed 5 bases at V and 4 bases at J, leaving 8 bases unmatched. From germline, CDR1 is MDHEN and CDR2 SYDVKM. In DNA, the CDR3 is TGTGCCAGCAGTCCGACAGGGTTGGGGTACGAGCAGTACTTC. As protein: CASSPTGLGYEQYF. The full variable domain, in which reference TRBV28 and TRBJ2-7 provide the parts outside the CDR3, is DVKVTQSSRYLVKRTGEKVFLECVQDMDHENMFWYRQDPGLGLRLIYFSYDVKMKEKGDIPEGYSVSREKKERFSLILESASTNQTSMYLCASSPTGLGYEQYFGPGTRLTVT.